This T cell receptor (beta chain) originates from a study of PD-1 blockade in mismatch repair-deficient tumors. Across the whole study: Enrolled about 2013-2016, patients had progressing, pretreated mismatch repair-deficient cancers of more than ten types.

General study findings and limits: Tumor-resident clones, often absent from pretreatment blood, expanded after pembrolizumab and then contracted.

Remarks on this clone: No antigen is known for it.

Assay: immunoSEQ multiplex PCR; the TCRdb copy retains only in-frame clones and omits some. The sample holds 100,000 to 150,000 clones, around 87% seen once. The length of the CDR3 is 14 residues. In germline, CDR1 is MRHNA, CDR2 SNTAGT. V lost 6 bases to trimming and J lost 9 bases, with 19 bases between them. Every patient had mismatch repair deficiency by PCR or immunohistochemistry. Three pembrolizumab responders had their TCRs sequenced. This clonotype was obtained from an adult with mismatch repair-deficient cancer. The sample consisted of peripheral blood, taken 44 weeks after starting pembrolizumab. The chain couples TRBV6-4 to TRBJ2-3, with D possibly TRBD2 on 6 matching bases. CDR3 nucleotides: TGTGCCAGCAGGAGGGACCCGGGGGTAGGAACGCAGTATTTT. This sequence encodes CASRRDPGVGTQYF.